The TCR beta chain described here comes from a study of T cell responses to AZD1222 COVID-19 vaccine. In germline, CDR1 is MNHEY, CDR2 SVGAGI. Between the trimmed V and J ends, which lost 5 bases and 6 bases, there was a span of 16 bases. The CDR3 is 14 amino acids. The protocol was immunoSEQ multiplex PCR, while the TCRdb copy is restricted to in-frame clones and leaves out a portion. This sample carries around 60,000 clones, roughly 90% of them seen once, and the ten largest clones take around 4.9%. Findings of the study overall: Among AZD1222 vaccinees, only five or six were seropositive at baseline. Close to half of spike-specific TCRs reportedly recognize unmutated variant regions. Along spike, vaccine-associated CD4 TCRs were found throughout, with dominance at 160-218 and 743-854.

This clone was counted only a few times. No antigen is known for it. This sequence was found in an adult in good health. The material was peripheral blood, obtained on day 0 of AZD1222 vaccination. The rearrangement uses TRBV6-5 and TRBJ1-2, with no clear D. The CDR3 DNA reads TGTGCCAGCAGTACGTCACAGCGGATTGATGGCTACACCTTC. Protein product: CASSTSQRIDGYTF.